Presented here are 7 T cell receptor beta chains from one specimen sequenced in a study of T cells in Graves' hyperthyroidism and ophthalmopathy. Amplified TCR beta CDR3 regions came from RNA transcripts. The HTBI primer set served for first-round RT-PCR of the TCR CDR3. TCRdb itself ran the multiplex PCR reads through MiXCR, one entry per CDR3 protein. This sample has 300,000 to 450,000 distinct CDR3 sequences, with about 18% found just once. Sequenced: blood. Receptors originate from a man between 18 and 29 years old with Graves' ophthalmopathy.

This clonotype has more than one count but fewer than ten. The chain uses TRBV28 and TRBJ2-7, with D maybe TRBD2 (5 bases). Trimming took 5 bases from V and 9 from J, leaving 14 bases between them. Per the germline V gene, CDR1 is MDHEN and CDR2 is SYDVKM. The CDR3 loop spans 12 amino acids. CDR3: CASSPLVSGQYF. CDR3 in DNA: TGTGCCAGCAGTCCCCTAGTAAGCGGGCAGTACTTC.

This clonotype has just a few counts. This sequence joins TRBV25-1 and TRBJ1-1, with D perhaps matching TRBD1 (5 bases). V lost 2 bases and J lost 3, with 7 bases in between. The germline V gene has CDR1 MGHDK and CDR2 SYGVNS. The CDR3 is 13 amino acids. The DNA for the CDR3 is TGTGCCAGCAGTGAAATGGGGGACACTGAAGCTTTCTTT. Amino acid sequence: CASSEMGDTEAFF.

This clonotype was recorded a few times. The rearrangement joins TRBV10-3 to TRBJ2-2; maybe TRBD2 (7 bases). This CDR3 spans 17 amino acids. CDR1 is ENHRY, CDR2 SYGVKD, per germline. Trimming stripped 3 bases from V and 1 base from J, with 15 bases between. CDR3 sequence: CAISDPSGGRNTGELFF. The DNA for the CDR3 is TGTGCCATCAGTGACCCTTCGGGGGGCCGGAACACCGGGGAGCTGTTTTTT.

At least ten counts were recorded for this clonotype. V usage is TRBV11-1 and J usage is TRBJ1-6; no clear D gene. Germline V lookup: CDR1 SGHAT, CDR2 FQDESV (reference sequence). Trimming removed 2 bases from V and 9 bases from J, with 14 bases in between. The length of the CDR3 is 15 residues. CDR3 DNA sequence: TGTGCCAGCAGCTTAAAATCGGACTCTGGTTCACCCCTCCACTTT. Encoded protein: CASSLKSDSGSPLHF. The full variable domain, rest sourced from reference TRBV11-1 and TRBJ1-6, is EAEVAQSPRYKITEKSQAVAFWCDPISGHATLYWYRQILGQGPELLVQFQDESVVDDSQLPKDRFSAERLKGVDSTLKIQPAELGDSAMYLCASSLKSDSGSPLHFGNGTRLTVT.

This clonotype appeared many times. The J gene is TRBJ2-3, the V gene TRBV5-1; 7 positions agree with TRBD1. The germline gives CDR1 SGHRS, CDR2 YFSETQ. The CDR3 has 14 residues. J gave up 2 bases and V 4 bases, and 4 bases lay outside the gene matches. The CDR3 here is CASSPGQVTDTQYF. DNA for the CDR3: TGCGCCAGCAGCCCCGGACAGGTCACAGATACGCAGTATTTT.

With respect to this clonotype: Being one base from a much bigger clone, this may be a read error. The DNA of the CDR3 is TGCAGTGCTGATCGCGGGGGGGGGGAGACCCAGTACTTC. This codes for CSADRGGGETQYF. The chain is built from TRBV20-1 and TRBJ2-5; 9 bases align to TRBD2. The CDR3 extends over 13 amino acids. J gave up 5 bases and V 5 bases, and 6 bases lay outside the gene matches. CDR1 is DFQATT, CDR2 SNEGSKA, per germline (reference sequence).

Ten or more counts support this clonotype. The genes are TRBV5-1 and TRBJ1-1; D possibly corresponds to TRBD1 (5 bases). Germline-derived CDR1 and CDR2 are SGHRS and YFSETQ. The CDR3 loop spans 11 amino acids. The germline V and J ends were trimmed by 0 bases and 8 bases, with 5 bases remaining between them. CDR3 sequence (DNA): TGCGCCAGCAGCTTGGGGGGGGAAGCTTTCTTT. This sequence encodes CASSLGGEAFF.